The entry below gives a single T cell receptor beta chain sequence along with its context. Measured with immunoSEQ multiplex PCR; TCRdb has only the in-frame clones, and not every one. The sample records over 200,000 clones, 75% to 90% being singletons. The source of the sample is a study of blood T cell repertoires in COVID-19. The V segment lost 0 bases and the J segment 8 bases; nucleotides outside the gene matches: 5. This CDR3 region has 16 residues. Germline V gene data show CDR1 as LGHNA and CDR2 as YNFKEQ. The clonotype comes from a man aged 30 to 45 with COVID-19, enrolled during active disease. The V gene is TRBV4-2, the J gene TRBJ1-4; 11 bases fit TRBD1. The source material was peripheral blood. The CDR3 DNA sequence: TGTGCCAGCAGCCAAGAGTTAAGGACAGGGGGCGAAAAACTGTTTTTT. The encoded protein is CASSQELRTGGEKLFF.